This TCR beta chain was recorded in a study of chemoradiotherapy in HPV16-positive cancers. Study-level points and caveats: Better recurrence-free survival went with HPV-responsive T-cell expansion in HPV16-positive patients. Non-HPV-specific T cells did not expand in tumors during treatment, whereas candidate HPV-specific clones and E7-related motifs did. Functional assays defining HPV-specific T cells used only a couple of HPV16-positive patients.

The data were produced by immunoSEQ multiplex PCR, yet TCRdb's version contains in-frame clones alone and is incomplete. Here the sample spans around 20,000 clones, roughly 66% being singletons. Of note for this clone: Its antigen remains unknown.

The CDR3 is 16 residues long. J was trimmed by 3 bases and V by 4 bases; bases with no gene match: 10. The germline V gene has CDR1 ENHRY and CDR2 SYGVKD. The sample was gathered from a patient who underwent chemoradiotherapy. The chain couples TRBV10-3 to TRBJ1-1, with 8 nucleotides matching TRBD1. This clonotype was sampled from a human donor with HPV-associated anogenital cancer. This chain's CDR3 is CAISGTGQGWDTEAFF. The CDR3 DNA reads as TGTGCCATCAGTGGGACAGGACAGGGTTGGGACACTGAAGCTTTCTTT.